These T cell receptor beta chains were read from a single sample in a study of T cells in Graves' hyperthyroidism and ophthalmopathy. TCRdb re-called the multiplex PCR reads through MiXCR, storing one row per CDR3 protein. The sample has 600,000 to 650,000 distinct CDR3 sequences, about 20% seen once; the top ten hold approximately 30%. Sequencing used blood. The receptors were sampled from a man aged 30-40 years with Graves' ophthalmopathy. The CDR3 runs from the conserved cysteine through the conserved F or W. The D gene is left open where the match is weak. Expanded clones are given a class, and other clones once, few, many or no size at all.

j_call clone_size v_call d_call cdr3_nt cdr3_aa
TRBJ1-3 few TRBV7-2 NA TGTGCCAGCAGCCAAAGTCACAGCTCTGGAAACACCATATATTTT CASSQSHSSGNTIYF
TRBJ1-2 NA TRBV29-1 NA TGCAGCGTTGTGATTCTGGGGTCCGATGGCTACACCTTC CSVVILGSDGYTF
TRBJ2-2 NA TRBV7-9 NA TGTGCCAGCAGCCCGGACGCCTGGAACACCGGGGAGCTGTTTTTT CASSPDAWNTGELFF
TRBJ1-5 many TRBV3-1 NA TGTGCCAGCAGCCAAGATCTGGGGGGCGCAAGCAATCAGCCCCAGCATTTT CASSQDLGGASNQPQHF
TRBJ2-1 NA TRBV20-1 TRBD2 TGCAGTGCTAGAGATCAGTGGGAGGGCCCCTACAATGAGCAGTTCTTC CSARDQWEGPYNEQFF
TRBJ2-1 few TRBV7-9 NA TGTGCCAGCAGCTTAGCCAGTCCCCCCTACAATGAGCAGTTCTTC CASSLASPPYNEQFF
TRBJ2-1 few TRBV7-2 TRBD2 TGTGCCAGCAGCCGATCCGGGACTAGCGGGAGTAATGAGCAGTTCTTC CASSRSGTSGSNEQFF
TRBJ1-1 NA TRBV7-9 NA TGTGCCAGCAGCTTAGTAGGGGGGGGGTTGACTGAAGCTTTCTTT CASSLVGGGLTEAFF
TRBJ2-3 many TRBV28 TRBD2 TGTGCCAGCTCCGGGACTAGCGGGAGGGCCCTCGACACAGATACGCAGTATTTT CASSGTSGRALDTDTQYF
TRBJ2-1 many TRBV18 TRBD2 TGTGCCAGCTCACCGCGAGTGGTAGCGGGTATGAATGAGCAGTTCTTC CASSPRVVAGMNEQFF
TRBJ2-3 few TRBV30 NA TGTGCCTTTTGTCCGGGACACAGCACAGATACGCAGTATTTT CAFCPGHSTDTQYF
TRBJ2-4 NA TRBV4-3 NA TGCGCCAGCAGCCAAGAACACACGAGAGGGGGAAACATTCAGTACTTC CASSQEHTRGGNIQYF
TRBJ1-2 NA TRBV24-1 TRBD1 TGTGCCACCAGTGGGGCCGGGACAGGGGGCGGAGGGAAAGCTAACTATGGCTACACCTTC CATSGAGTGGGGKANYGYTF
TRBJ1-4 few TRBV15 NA TGTGCCACCAGCAGAGATTATGAAAAACTGTTTTTT CATSRDYEKLFF
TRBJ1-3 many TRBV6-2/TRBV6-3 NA TGTGCCAGCAGGGACGGACTGGCCAGCACCATATATTTT CASRDGLASTIYF
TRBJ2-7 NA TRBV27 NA TGTGCCAGCAGTCCTGGAACAGGGTTCGCCGAGCAGTACTTC CASSPGTGFAEQYF
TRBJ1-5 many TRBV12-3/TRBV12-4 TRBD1 TGTGCCAGCAGTTTAGCTTGGACAGGGGAGCCCCAGCATTTT CASSLAWTGEPQHF
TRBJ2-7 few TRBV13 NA TGTGCCAGCAGCTTAGGGGCCGACCCATGGGTCTACGAGCAGTACTTC CASSLGADPWVYEQYF
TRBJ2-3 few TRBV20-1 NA TGCAGTGCTAGAGATGGAACTAGCACTTGGGGTACGCAGTATTTT CSARDGTSTWGTQYF
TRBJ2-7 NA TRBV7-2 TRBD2 TGTGCCAGCAGCTTAGCCGCTAGCGGGTCTTCCTACGAGCAGTACTTC CASSLAASGSSYEQYF
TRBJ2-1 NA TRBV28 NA TGTGCCAGCAGTTTCCCCGACAGCTCCTACAATGAGCAGTTCTTC CASSFPDSSYNEQFF
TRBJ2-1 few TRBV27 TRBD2 TGTGCCAGCAGTCCGGGGTTTGGACTAGCGGCATACAATGAGCAGTTCTTC CASSPGFGLAAYNEQFF
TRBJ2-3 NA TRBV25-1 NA TGTGCCAGCAGTCCAAGCAGTATAGTCACAGATACGCAGTATTTT CASSPSSIVTDTQYF
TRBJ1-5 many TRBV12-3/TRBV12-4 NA TGTGCCAGCAGGCGGGGAGGGGACAATCAGCCCCAGCATTTT CASRRGGDNQPQHF
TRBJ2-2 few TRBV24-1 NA TGTGCCACCAGTGACCCAGGGGCAGGCGGGGAGCTGTTTTTT CATSDPGAGGELFF
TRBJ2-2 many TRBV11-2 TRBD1 TGTGCCAGCAGCCGAGGCAGGGGGCGCACCGGGGAGCTGTTTTTT CASSRGRGRTGELFF
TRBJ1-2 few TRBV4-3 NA TGCGCCAGCAGCCAAGATCAACAGCTCTATGGCTACACCTTC CASSQDQQLYGYTF
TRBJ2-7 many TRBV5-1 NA TGCGCCAGCAGCCCAGGGGACGGCTACGAGCAGTACTTC CASSPGDGYEQYF
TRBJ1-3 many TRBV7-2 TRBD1 TGTGCCAGCAGCTTATTCAAGACAGGGACTGGAAACACCATATATTTT CASSLFKTGTGNTIYF
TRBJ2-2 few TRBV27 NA TGTGCCAGCAGGCTAGGGGGTTGGGCCGGGGAGCTGTTTTTT CASRLGGWAGELFF
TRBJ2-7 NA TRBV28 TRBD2 TGTGCCAGCAGGCGACTAGCGGGAGTAACCGAGCAGTACTTC CASRRLAGVTEQYF
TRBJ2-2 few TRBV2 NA TGTGCCAGCAGTGACCCCCCGGCGGGAAGGGCCGGGGAGCTGTTTTTT CASSDPPAGRAGELFF
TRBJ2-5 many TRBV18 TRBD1 TGTGCCAGCTCACCGGGACAGGCGGAGACCCAGTACTTC CASSPGQAETQYF
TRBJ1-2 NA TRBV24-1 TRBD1 TGTGCCACACAGGGGGCGAATGGCTACACCTTC CATQGANGYTF
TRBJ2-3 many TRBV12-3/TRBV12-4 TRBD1 TGTGCCAGTAAAAAGGGGACAGGAAGCACAGATACGCAGTATTTT CASKKGTGSTDTQYF
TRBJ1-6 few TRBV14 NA TGTGCCAGCAGCCTCCAACCAGGGAGTGATTCACCCCTCCACTTT CASSLQPGSDSPLHF
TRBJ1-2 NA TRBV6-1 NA TGTGCCAGCAAACCGGGACACTTCGGTAACTATGGCTACACCTTC CASKPGHFGNYGYTF
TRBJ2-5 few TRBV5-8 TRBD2 TGTGCCAGCAGCTTGGCGGCGGGGGTAGAGGAGACCCAGTACTTC CASSLAAGVEETQYF
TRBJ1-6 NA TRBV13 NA TGTGCCAGCAGCTTAGGTACATGGGAGTCACCCCTCCACTTT CASSLGTWESPLHF
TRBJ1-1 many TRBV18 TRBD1 TGTGCCAGCTCAGCGACAGGGAGAGCGATGAACACTGAAGCTTTCTTT CASSATGRAMNTEAFF
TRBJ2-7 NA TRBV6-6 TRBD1 TGTGCCAGCAGTTACACCCGACAGGGACCCAGCGAGCAGTACTTC CASSYTRQGPSEQYF
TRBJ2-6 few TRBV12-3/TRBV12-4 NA TGTGCCAGCAGCCTAATTACAGGGCCTGGGGCCAACGTCCTGACTTTC CASSLITGPGANVLTF
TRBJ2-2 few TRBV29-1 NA TGCAGCGTTGATCCCCAGGGGGGAGCCGGGGAGCTGTTTTTT CSVDPQGGAGELFF
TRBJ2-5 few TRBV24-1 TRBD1 TGTGCCACCAGTGACCGGACAGGGGACGAGACCCAGTACTTC CATSDRTGDETQYF
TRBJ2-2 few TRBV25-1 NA TGTGCCAGCAGTGAAGGGGGGCTCAGGGAGCTGTTTTTT CASSEGGLRELFF
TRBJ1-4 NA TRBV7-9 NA TGTGCCAGCAGCAAAGCGGAAGAACTGTTTTTT CASSKAEELFF
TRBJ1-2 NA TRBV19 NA TGTGCCAGTAGTATTTCCCTGACCTATGGCTACACCTTC CASSISLTYGYTF
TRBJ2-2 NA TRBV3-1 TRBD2 TGTGCCAGCAGCATTGCGGGAGGGCAGAACGGGGAGCTGTTTTTT CASSIAGGQNGELFF
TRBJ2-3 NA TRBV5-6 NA TGTGCCAGCAGCTTACTTTCCCCCACAGATACGCAGTATTTT CASSLLSPTDTQYF
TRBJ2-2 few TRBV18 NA TGTGCCACCGTCCGCACCGGGGAGCTGTTTTTT CATVRTGELFF
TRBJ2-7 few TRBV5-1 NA TGCGCCAGCAGCGAGGGTGACGAGCAGTACTTC CASSEGDEQYF